The text below deals with one TCR beta chain. Its antigen remains unidentified. The listed genes are named as in mouse. From the germline J gene comes the end of the CDR3, since the read stops 4 residues before it. These data originate in a study of CD8+ T cells in alopecia areata. Study summary: Grafts of skin from C3H/HeJ donors aged roughly 6-12 months with spontaneous alopecia went to female C3H/HeJ mice aged roughly 7-11 weeks. Study-wide results and limits: Compared with mice, patients displayed less clear TCR sharing, possibly for HLA-related reasons. Lesional scalp, especially alopecia totalis/universalis, showed higher clonality than normal scalp. Normal skin's resident alphabeta T cells are also sequenced in scalp samples.

V lost 6 bases, J lost 1 base, and 1 base stayed unmatched. The germline gives CDR1 SGHSA, CDR2 FRNQAP. This CDR3 spans 14 amino acids. Extraction and reverse transcription of RNA yielded cDNA as the sequencing template. Profiled with immunoSEQ multiplex PCR; TCRdb holds only in-frame clones, not every one. Listed for the sample are approximately 110,000 clones, none seen a single time. The receptor comes from a C3H/HeJ mouse with alopecia areata. The MHC haplotype of the strain is H2-k. The J gene is TRBJ2-1, the V gene TRBV16; 9 bases align to TRBD1. The sample consisted of lesional skin. The CDR3 here is CASRTGGNYAEQFF. Incomplete CDR3 DNA: TGTGCAAGCAGGACAGGGGGAAACTATGCT.